Presented here are 22 T cell receptor beta chains from one specimen sequenced in a study of T cells in localized non-small cell lung cancer. The data were produced by immunoSEQ multiplex PCR, yet TCRdb's version contains in-frame clones alone and is incomplete. The sample contains roughly 2,000 clones, 20% to 25% of which appear only once. The starting material was normal lung tissue next to the tumor, obtained before any cancer treatment. The source of these receptors is a female donor aged 60 or older with stage I lung adenocarcinoma.

This clone was seen a few times. The chain recombines TRBV28 with TRBJ2-7; D is unresolved. The germline V gene has CDR1 MDHEN and CDR2 SYDVKM. The CDR3 consists of 13 residues. Deletions cut 7 bases from V and 1 base from J, with 11 bases between. The CDR3 reads CASTLDGSYEQYF. The CDR3 DNA sequence: TGTGCCAGCACGTTGGACGGATCCTACGAGCAGTACTTC. The full variable domain, its missing parts supplied by reference TRBV28 and TRBJ2-7, is DVKVTQSSRYLVKRTGEKVFLECVQDMDHENMFWYRQDPGLGLRLIYFSYDVKMKEKGDIPEGYSVSREKKERFSLILESASTNQTSMYLCASTLDGSYEQYFGPGTRLTVT.

V usage is TRBV29-1 and J usage is TRBJ2-2; 7 bases match TRBD1. The CDR3 is 14 amino acids. The J segment lost 2 bases and the V segment lost 7 bases, leaving 7 bases of the junction unmatched. Germline values: CDR1 SQVTM, CDR2 ANQGSEA. CDR3 sequence (DNA): TGCAGCGCTAACCGGGACAGAAACACCGGGGAGCTGTTTTTT. Amino acids: CSANRDRNTGELFF.

The rearrangement uses TRBV9 and TRBJ2-5; 7 nucleotides line up with TRBD1. Germline assignment: CDR1 SGDLS and CDR2 YYNGEE. The CDR3 totals 12 residues. The J segment lost 5 bases and the V segment lost 5 bases, leaving 3 bases of the junction unmatched. CDR3 region: CASRTTGETQYF. CDR3 sequence (DNA): TGTGCCAGCAGAACGACAGGGGAGACCCAGTACTTC.

In this sample, this clone turned up a few times. The rearrangement joins TRBV11-3 to TRBJ1-5; 9 bases agree with TRBD1. This CDR3 has 15 amino acids. The J segment lost 6 bases and the V segment lost 4 bases, leaving 7 bases of the junction unmatched. Germline CDR1 and CDR2: SGHNT and YENEEA. Here the CDR3 reads CASSWTGVGGQPQHF. CDR3 DNA sequence: TGTGCCAGCAGCTGGACAGGGGTTGGCGGTCAGCCCCAGCATTTT.

In this sample, this clone turned up a few times. This rearrangement joins TRBV28 to TRBJ2-7; perhaps D is TRBD1 or TRBD2 (5 bases each). Germline lookup yields CDR1 MDHEN and CDR2 SYDVKM. There are 15 residues in the CDR3. Trimming stripped 5 bases from V and 3 bases from J, with 17 bases between. CDR3 in DNA: TGTGCCAGCAGTGAACTAGTTCGGGACGACTACGAGCAGTACTTC. Its translation: CASSELVRDDYEQYF.

V usage is TRBV19 and J usage is TRBJ2-1, with 10 bases fitting TRBD2. The CDR3 has 16 amino acids. The V segment lost 5 bases and the J segment 5 bases; nucleotides outside the gene matches: 9. CDR1 and CDR2 from the germline V gene are LNHDA and SQIVND (reference sequence). The CDR3 is CASSGRTSGSNNEQFF. CDR3 DNA: TGTGCCAGTAGTGGTAGGACTAGCGGTTCTAACAATGAGCAGTTCTTC.

V gene TRBV6-8 combines with J gene TRBJ2-7, with TRBD1 matching over 8 bases. The CDR3 extends over 16 amino acids. Germline lookup yields CDR1 MNHGY and CDR2 SAAAGT. The V gene end was trimmed by 0 bases and the J gene end by 4 bases; junction bases not matched to a gene: 8. CDR3 residues: CASSYSTGTGLYEQYF. The CDR3 DNA is TGTGCCAGCAGTTACTCGACCGGGACAGGATTATACGAGCAGTACTTC.

The J gene is TRBJ2-5, the V gene TRBV29-1, with 12 bases aligning to TRBD2. The V gene's germline CDR1 is SQVTM and CDR2 ANQGSEA. This CDR3 spans 17 amino acids. V lost 0 bases and J lost 3; bases outside the gene matches: 8. CDR3 sequence reads: CSVEDRLAGDSEETQYF. CDR3 sequence (DNA): TGCAGCGTTGAAGATAGACTAGCGGGAGATTCAGAAGAGACCCAGTACTTC.

This clone was recorded a few times. The V call is TRBV6-8, the J call TRBJ2-1; TRBD2 is a possible D gene (6 bases). This CDR3 contains 20 residues. V lost 5 bases, J lost 5 bases, and 31 bases lay in between. CDR1 and CDR2 (germline): MNHGY, SAAAGT. DNA for the CDR3: TGTGCCAGCAGTGATATGGGCGGGATGTCTCCGGGGATGTTCGACAATGAGCAGTTCTTC. Translating it yields CASSDMGGMSPGMFDNEQFF.

Judged by abundance, this clone is medium-sized. The chain combines TRBV6-8 with TRBJ2-1; TRBD2 matches 9 bases. CDR3 length equals 15 residues. Germline assignment: CDR1 MNHGY and CDR2 SAAAGT. Trimming removed 0 bases from V and 8 bases from J; junction bases left unmatched: 5. The chain's CDR3 is CASSYSLAGSYEQFF. In DNA form, the CDR3 reads TGTGCCAGCAGTTACTCGCTAGCGGGATCTTATGAGCAGTTCTTC.

This clone qualifies as medium-sized (0.01 to 0.1%). V usage is TRBV11-3 and J usage is TRBJ1-5; D is perhaps TRBD1 (6 bases). The CDR3 extends over 15 amino acids. The V and J ends lost 0 bases and 4 bases respectively, with 10 bases between them. Germline lookup yields CDR1 SGHNT and CDR2 YENEEA. The CDR3 is CASSLDGQPNQPQHF. For the CDR3, the DNA is TGTGCCAGCAGCTTAGACGGACAGCCGAATCAGCCCCAGCATTTT.

The V and J genes are TRBV18 and TRBJ1-3, with unresolved D. Germline CDR1 is KGHSH and CDR2 is LQKENI. Between the trimmed V and J ends, which lost 6 bases and 0 bases, there was a span of 15 bases. This CDR3 comprises 16 residues. CDR3 DNA sequence: TGTGCCAGCTCTCCCGATGGGCAGCGCTCTGGAAACACCATATATTTT. Its protein is CASSPDGQRSGNTIYF.

V usage is TRBV11-3 and J usage is TRBJ2-7; maybe TRBD1 (5 bases). The germline V gene encodes CDR1 SGHNT and CDR2 YENEEA. Trimming shortened V by 6 bases and J by 2 bases, and 17 bases separated the two germline ends. CDR3 length: 15 residues. In DNA, the CDR3 is TGTGCCAGCAGACGTCAGGGTGGTGGGACCTACGAGCAGTACTTC. The encoded protein is CASRRQGGGTYEQYF.

Within the sample, this clone is medium-sized (0.01 to 0.1%). The chain links TRBV11-3 to TRBJ2-7; 7 bases are shared with TRBD1. J was trimmed by 2 bases and V by 3 bases; bases with no gene match: 10. The CDR3 totals 16 residues. Germline values: CDR1 SGHNT, CDR2 YENEEA. The CDR3 is CASSLARGYLPYEQYF. The CDR3 region has the DNA TGTGCCAGCAGCTTGGCCAGGGGGTACTTACCCTACGAGCAGTACTTC.

The sample holds a few counts of this clone. The genes are TRBV11-3 and TRBJ1-1, with 10 bases aligning to TRBD1. Per the germline V gene, CDR1 is SGHNT and CDR2 is YENEEA. V was pared by 2 bases and J by 5 bases, with 5 bases of the junction left unmatched. The CDR3 has 15 amino acids. The CDR3 reads CASSLPWDRGTEAFF. The CDR3 DNA is TGTGCCAGCAGCTTACCCTGGGACAGGGGAACTGAAGCTTTCTTT.

This clone has just a few counts. The chain joins TRBV1 to TRBJ2-3; the D call TRBD2 from the table was never checked on the DNA. TRBV1 is a recognized pseudogene. The CDR3 consists of 14 residues. The chain's CDR3 is CASRGSGRTDTQYF. CDR3 in DNA: TGCGCCAGCAGGGGTAGCGGGCGCACAGATACGCAGTATTTT.

This clone was seen only a few times. The chain uses TRBV11-3 and TRBJ1-2; D is uncertain. CDR1 is SGHNT and CDR2 is YENEEA in the germline V gene. The CDR3 runs 14 residues. Trimming pared 4 bases from V and 1 base from J, leaving 10 bases between. The CDR3 bases are TGTGCCAGCAGCTCCACGGTGGGTAACTATGGCTACACCTTC. Protein product: CASSSTVGNYGYTF.

The chain recombines TRBV28 with TRBJ2-7, with D tentatively TRBD1 or TRBD2 (6 bases each). Germline V gene sequence: CDR1 MDHEN, CDR2 SYDVKM. CDR3 size: 14 residues. The V gene lost 2 bases and the J gene lost 6 bases, with 14 bases spanning the gap. The CDR3 sequence: CASSLRGPTLEQYF. Here the CDR3 DNA reads TGTGCCAGCAGTTTACGGGGGCCCACTCTCGAGCAGTACTTC.

This clone was observed a few times. The chain combines TRBV6-8 with TRBJ1-5, with 10 bases lining up with TRBD1. Losses at the gene ends were 2 bases for V and 0 bases for J; bases not matched to a gene: 7. The CDR3 spans 18 residues. Germline V lookup: CDR1 MNHGY, CDR2 SAAAGT. The chain's CDR3 is CASSYLAGTGDSNQPQHF. The CDR3 DNA is TGTGCCAGCAGTTACCTTGCCGGGACAGGGGATAGCAATCAGCCCCAGCATTTT.

This clone was detected a few times. The gene calls are TRBV6-8 and TRBJ1-1, with D unclear. CDR3 length equals 13 residues. V lost 6 bases and J lost 4, with 12 bases in between. Germline V gene data show CDR1 as MNHGY and CDR2 as SAAAGT. The CDR3 bases are TGTGCCAGCAGGGGTTTACCGAGCACTGAAGCTTTCTTT. Its translation is CASRGLPSTEAFF.

The rearrangement links TRBV19 to TRBJ2-3; 7 positions agree with TRBD1. V lost 5 bases and J lost 5; bases outside the gene matches: 10. Germline V gene sequence: CDR1 LNHDA, CDR2 SQIVND (reference sequence). The CDR3 has 15 amino acids. CDR3 sequence (DNA): TGTGCCAGTAGTCCTCACAGGGGAGTGGGAGATACGCAGTATTTT. Translated, it gives CASSPHRGVGDTQYF. The whole variable domain, remainder taken from reference TRBV19 and TRBJ2-3, is DGGITQSPKYLFRKEGQNVTLSCEQNLNHDAMYWYRQDPGQGLRLIYYSQIVNDFQKGDIAEGYSVSREKKESFPLTVTSAQKNPTAFYLCASSPHRGVGDTQYFGPGTRLTVL.

The V and J genes are TRBV18 and TRBJ1-5, with D possibly being TRBD1 (6 bases). The V end lost 6 bases, the J end lost 3 bases, and 9 bases lay between the germline ends. The CDR3 has 13 amino acids. Per the germline V gene, CDR1 is KGHSH and CDR2 is LQKENI. Here the CDR3 DNA reads TGTGCCAGCTCCAGGGGACTCAATCAGCCCCAGCATTTT. It codes for CASSRGLNQPQHF.